One and the same sample provided the 7 T cell receptor beta chains below, sequenced in a study of blood T cell repertoires in COVID-19. The protocol was immunoSEQ multiplex PCR, while the TCRdb copy is restricted to in-frame clones and leaves out a portion. The sample holds 300,000 or so clones, about 86% seen once. Sample: PBMCs or T cells enriched from blood (not recorded which). These TCRs come from a woman aged 40 to 50 with acute COVID-19.

This clone came up a few times. The chain recombines TRBV6-4 with TRBJ2-4; tentative D call: TRBD1 (5 bases). The CDR3 is made up of 17 amino acids. Trimming stripped 2 bases from V and 0 bases from J, with 14 bases between. Germline values: CDR1 MRHNA, CDR2 SNTAGT. As DNA, the CDR3 is TGTGCCAGCAGTGACGGTTGGGGCACTTTAGCCAAAAACATTCAGTACTTC. This gives the protein CASSDGWGTLAKNIQYF.

The CDR3 loop reads CASSFGGTNEKLFF. CDR3 in DNA: TGCGCCAGCAGCTTCGGAGGAACTAATGAAAAACTGTTTTTT. The V call is TRBV5-1, the J call TRBJ1-4; D call uncertain. V shed 2 bases and J shed 1 base, with 6 bases lying between them. The CDR3 is 14 amino acids. The germline gives CDR1 SGHRS, CDR2 YFSETQ.

CDR3 amino acids: CASSDSTRGTGCNQPQHF. The CDR3 DNA reads TGCGCCAGCAGTGACTCAACCCGGGGGACAGGGTGCAATCAGCCCCAGCATTTT. The chain joins TRBV10-1 to TRBJ1-5; TRBD1 aligns across 9 bases. The V and J ends lost 3 bases and 2 bases, in that order; junction bases with no gene match: 11. Germline V gives CDR1 WNHNN, CDR2 SYGVQD (reference sequence). The CDR3 spans 18 residues.

The CDR3 sequence: CASSLVAGADTGELFF. The CDR3 bases are TGCGCCAGCAGCTTGGTGGCAGGGGCGGACACCGGGGAGCTGTTTTTT. V usage is TRBV5-1 and J usage is TRBJ2-2; D perhaps matches TRBD1 (6 bases). The germline gives CDR1 SGHRS, CDR2 YFSETQ. V lost 0 bases to trimming and J lost 3 bases, with 12 bases between them. The CDR3 totals 16 residues.

The chain has TRBV18 and TRBJ2-3; a weak D match, TRBD2 (5 bases). Trimming shortened V by 3 bases and J by 4 bases, and 17 bases separated the two germline ends. Germline V CDR1 and CDR2: KGHSH, LQKENI. The CDR3 has 16 residues. CDR3 region: CASSPVSTSSPDTQYF. As DNA, the CDR3 is TGTGCCAGCTCACCGGTGTCTACCTCTAGCCCAGATACGCAGTATTTT. The whole variable domain, filled in from reference TRBV18 and TRBJ2-3, reads NAGVMQNPRHLVRRRGQEARLRCSPMKGHSHVYWYRQLPEEGLKFMVYLQKENIIDESGMPKERFSAEFPKEGPSILRIQQVVRGDSAAYFCASSPVSTSSPDTQYFGPGTRLTVL.

The chain carries TRBV14 and TRBJ2-2; the match to TRBD1 covers 9 bases. The junction had 14 bases not matched to a gene; V was cut back by 3 bases and J by 6 bases. CDR3 size: 18 residues. In germline, CDR1 is SGHDN, CDR2 FVKESK. CDR3: CASSQMGTGSWFAGELFF. DNA of the CDR3: TGTGCCAGCAGCCAGATGGGGACAGGGTCGTGGTTTGCCGGGGAGCTGTTTTTT.

The chain has TRBV2 and TRBJ1-5; 7 bases map to TRBD1. The CDR3 is made up of 13 amino acids. The germline V gene encodes CDR1 SNHLY and CDR2 FYNNEI. V lost 8 bases to trimming and J lost 7 bases; unmatched junction nucleotides: 8. CDR3 sequence: CASSGGMGQPQHF. As DNA, the CDR3 is TGTGCCAGCTCAGGGGGGATGGGGCAGCCCCAGCATTTT.